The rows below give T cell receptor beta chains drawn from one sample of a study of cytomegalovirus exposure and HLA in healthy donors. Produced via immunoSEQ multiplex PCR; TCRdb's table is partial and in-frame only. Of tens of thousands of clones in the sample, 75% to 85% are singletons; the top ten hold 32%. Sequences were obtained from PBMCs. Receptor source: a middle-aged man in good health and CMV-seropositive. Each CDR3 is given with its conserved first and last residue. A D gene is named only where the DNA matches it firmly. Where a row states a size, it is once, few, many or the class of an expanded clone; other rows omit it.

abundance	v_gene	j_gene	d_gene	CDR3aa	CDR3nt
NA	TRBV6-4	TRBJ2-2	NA	CASSDSFRNTGELFF	TGTGCCAGCAGTGACTCCTTCAGGAACACCGGGGAGCTGTTTTTT
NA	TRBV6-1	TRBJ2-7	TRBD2	CASSGLAGGRIYEQYF	TGTGCCAGCAGTGGCTTAGCGGGAGGTAGGATTTACGAGCAGTACTTC
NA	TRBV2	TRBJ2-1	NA	CASSEGLGLEQFF	TGTGCCAGCAGTGAAGGACTAGGACTTGAGCAGTTCTTC
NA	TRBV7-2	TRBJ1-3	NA	CASSLAGRLSGNTIYF	TGTGCCAGCAGCTTAGCTGGCCGACTCTCTGGAAACACCATATATTTT
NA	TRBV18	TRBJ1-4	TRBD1	CASSPDRVVRLFF	TGTGCCAGCTCACCTGACAGGGTTGTGCGACTGTTTTTT
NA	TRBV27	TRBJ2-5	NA	CASSFTSFGETQYF	TGTGCCAGCAGTTTTACCAGTTTTGGAGAGACCCAGTACTTC
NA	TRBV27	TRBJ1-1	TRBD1	CASSFGGQGEAFF	TGTGCCAGCAGTTTTGGGGGACAGGGTGAAGCTTTCTTT
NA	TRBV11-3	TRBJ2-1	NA	CASSSSKGGKSYNEQFF	TGTGCCAGCAGCTCCTCAAAGGGCGGGAAGTCCTACAATGAGCAGTTCTTC
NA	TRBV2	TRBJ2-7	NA	CASSEAGRVSYEQYF	TGTGCCAGCAGTGAAGCGGGCAGGGTCTCCTACGAGCAGTACTTC
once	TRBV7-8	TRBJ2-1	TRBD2	CASSPFGTSGRTYNEQFF	TGTGCCAGCAGCCCTTTCGGGACTAGCGGGAGAACCTACAATGAGCAGTTCTTC
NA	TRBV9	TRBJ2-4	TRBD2	CASSVTGTSEVQYF	TGTGCCAGCAGCGTGACCGGGACTAGCGAGGTTCAGTACTTC
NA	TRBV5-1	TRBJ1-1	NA	CASSLGAGTALMNTEAFF	TGCGCCAGCAGCTTAGGGGCAGGAACCGCCCTTATGAACACTGAAGCTTTCTTT
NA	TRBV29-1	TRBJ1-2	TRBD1	CSIIRPGQGLGYTF	TGCAGCATTATCAGGCCGGGACAGGGGCTTGGCTACACCTTC
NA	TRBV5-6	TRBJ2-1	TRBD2	CASSLTGLADNEQFF	TGTGCCAGCAGCTTAACGGGACTAGCGGACAATGAGCAGTTCTTC
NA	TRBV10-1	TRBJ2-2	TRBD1	CASIGVVGQGAGELFF	TGCGCCAGCATCGGAGTCGTGGGACAGGGGGCCGGGGAGCTGTTTTTT
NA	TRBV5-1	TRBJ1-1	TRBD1	CASRPTPGQVNTEAFF	TGCGCCAGCAGGCCGACTCCGGGACAGGTGAACACTGAAGCTTTCTTT
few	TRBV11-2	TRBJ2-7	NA	CASSLDPLRSYEQYF	TGTGCCAGCAGCTTAGATCCCCTCCGCTCCTACGAGCAGTACTTC
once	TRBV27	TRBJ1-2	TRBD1	CASWDRGLGYTF	TGTGCCAGCTGGGACAGGGGGCTTGGCTACACCTTC
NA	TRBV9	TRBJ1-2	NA	CASSVVGGGMRKGYGYTF	TGTGCCAGCAGCGTAGTGGGCGGGGGGATGAGAAAAGGCTATGGCTACACCTTC
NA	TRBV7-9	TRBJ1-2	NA	CSSSLDRTVSNYGYTF	TGTTCCAGCAGCTTAGACAGGACCGTCTCTAACTATGGCTACACCTTC
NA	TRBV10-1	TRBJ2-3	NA	CASSESGGSTDTQYF	TGCGCCAGCAGTGAGTCGGGCGGGAGCACAGATACGCAGTATTTT
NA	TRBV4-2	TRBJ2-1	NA	CASSQELLTGLTQFNEQFF	TGTGCCAGCAGCCAAGAGTTGCTCACCGGACTCACTCAATTCAATGAGCAGTTCTTC
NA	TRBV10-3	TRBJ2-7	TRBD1	CAISRDRETREQYF	TGTGCCATCTCGCGGGACAGGGAGACTCGGGAGCAGTACTTC
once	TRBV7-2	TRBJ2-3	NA	CASSLPEDYTDTQYF	TGTGCCAGCAGCTTACCGGAGGACTACACAGATACGCAGTATTTT